What follows is one T cell receptor beta chain and its context. The antigen it recognizes is unknown. No base-level quality is on record; no much larger clone is a single base apart. The germline V gene sets CDR1 to SQVTM and CDR2 to ANQGSEA. There are 13 amino acids in the CDR3, from cysteine to phenylalanine inclusive. Only CDR3 DNA is held: 39 bases, read in frame from base 1. Clipping removes 7 bases from V and 7 bases from J, with 11 as the unmatched junction base count. The cohort consisted of some 670 healthy bone marrow donors. All cohort members were sampled while nominally healthy, although unrecorded immune exposures were likely present. The donor was CMV seropositive and was included in the group of 290 or so seropositive cohort members. Every donor gave a peripheral blood sample, and the peripheral blood mononuclear cells from that sample were used for TCR beta sequencing. The Qiagen DNeasy Blood Extraction Kit was used to extract genomic DNA from the blood cell samples.

This record belongs to a study of cytomegalovirus exposure and HLA in healthy donors (dated by TCRdb to between 2016 and 2019). A note on the overall study: An earlier analysis of approximately 640 of the donors reported about 290 Gb of sequence data and some 120 million unique TCR beta sequences from about 200 million T cells. An early release that covered about 600 HLA-typed donors contained approximately 290 gigabases of sequencing data and roughly 84 million unique TCR sequences. Of the roughly 400 genotyped donors, about 80% fell in the genetic ancestry cluster associated with self-reported Caucasian donors. The study aimed to test whether cataloging public T cell receptors could reveal signatures of past pathogen exposure. The study profiled the T cell repertoires of hundreds of subjects by immunosequencing and related them to cytomegalovirus serostatus. Besides the first cohort of around 700 subjects, a separate validation cohort made up of 120 different subjects was used. High-throughput TCR immunosequencing, statistical association of individual TCRs with disease status, and machine learning were combined to predict cytomegalovirus infection status. In a later analysis, previously published TCR beta repertoires from 550 to 700 donors were re-analyzed and high-resolution HLA genotyping was added so that TCR occurrence patterns could be studied. Rather than drawing on any new phenotypic data, the later analysis identified candidate immune exposures from TCR beta sequences and the way those sequences occurred across donors. An earlier analysis of about 620 of the donors applied high-throughput TCR beta sequencing to assess whether each TCR beta V gene segment acted as functional or pseudogenic. Alongside the repertoire data, information on donor age, sex, ethnicity and CMV serostatus was compiled. In a later genetic analysis, genome-wide SNP genotypes for about 65% of the roughly 700 donors were used, and that subset was treated as a discovery cohort. Every repertoire in the discovery cohort had been generated on one and the same sequencing platform. HLA typing included class I and class II loci at four-digit resolution. Typing coverage varied by locus: about 629-630 donors for A, B, C, DRB1 and DQB1; 500 to 550 for DQA1; more than 600 for DPA1; more than 450 for DPB1. About 5 DR-DQ haplotypes were handled as single units for association and clustering, since linkage in the cohort was strong. Across some 400 genotyped donors of the cohort, an average of approximately 240,000 unique TCR beta nucleotide sequences per donor were sequenced, and roughly 17% of those sequences were non-productive.

The research as a whole found: A group of highly shared sequence variants was considered likely to be a technical artifact of the sequencing pipeline. In a later analysis, HLA-associated TCR beta chains were found to be more clonally expanded and to have lower generation probabilities than equally common non-associated chains. A later genetic analysis reported fewer N-insertions in productive TCRs among donors in an Asian-associated ancestry cluster than the roughly 650-donor mean. The classifier was reported to diagnose cytomegalovirus status with high specificity and sensitivity in both the original cohort and the validation cohort. Because the 87-base-pair reads could not distinguish some IMGT-functional V segments, including TRBV6-2 and TRBV6-3, those segments were excluded. Linkage disequilibrium might explain the correlated functional status among segregating V segments, but an unknown experimental factor could not be ruled out. Across donors, most TCR sequences were observed very rarely, whereas some public TCRs were present in many individuals. In a later analysis, TCR association rates were found to vary across HLA loci, with the most associated TCRs seen for DRB1 alleles and the fewest for HLA-C alleles. A total of fewer than 200 TCR beta chains were listed by the study as associated with cytomegalovirus. A later analysis found that most CMV-associated TCR beta chains appeared HLA-restricted, with HLA associations seemingly driven largely by CMV exposure. When HLA alleles, especially DR and DQ, strongly co-occurred, attributing TCR associations to individual alleles was difficult. Several of the top co-occurrence clusters appeared to be linked to parvovirus B19, influenza, CMV and Epstein-Barr virus, according to a later analysis. Because counts were too low, about 15 rarely observed V segments, including chromosome 9 orphons, were left out of the earlier analysis of 500 to 750 of the donors. The only immune exposure information available for the cohort was CMV serostatus. A few of the identified cytomegalovirus-associated TCR beta chains were confirmed in vitro to be specific for cytomegalovirus antigens. The authors suggested that the approach could potentially be generalized to other disease states and immunological phenotypes. Broadly in line with IMGT annotations, most TCR beta V segments showed up in productive rearrangements about 90% or about 30% of the time in an earlier analysis of some 590 of the donors. In a later analysis, some 17,000 TCR beta sequences were associated with specific HLA alleles at a false discovery rate of 0.05. Because HLA typing was unavailable for some donors at each locus, only the typed subset was used in association tests. Roughly uniform sequencing depth across donors was assumed in presence/absence analyses, although this assumption may not hold. In this cohort, only TCR beta chains were sequenced, and detectable features were limited by the absence of alpha or paired-chain data. A later genetic analysis associated a missense DCLRE1C variant with V-gene and J-gene trimming of TCR beta chains, and an independent cohort replicated the association. A further reported finding was that TCR beta sequences accurately predicted the HLA-A and HLA-B alleles for most subjects in the first cohort.

Library method: the immunoSEQ multiplex PCR assay. The multiplex PCR relied on a mix of 60 forward primers for TCR Vbeta segments and 13 reverse primers for TCR Jbeta segments. A multiplex PCR assay on genomic DNA amplified the CDR3 region of rearranged TCR beta genes. The amplified TCR beta libraries were sequenced on the Illumina HiSeq System as 87-base-pair reads. Per the source publication's procedure: A later analysis counted about 80 million unique TCR beta chains across the 666 repertoires, and approximately 11 million of these chains were shared by at least two donors. Raw reads were error-corrected and collapsed into unique sequences by a nearest-neighbor algorithm in which closely related sequences were merged to remove PCR and sequencing errors. V, D and J gene segments were assigned by aligning CDR3 sequences to IMGT reference sequences. For a sequence to be retained, a match of at least six nucleotides to both a V gene segment and a J gene segment was required. A rearrangement was called productive if the CDR3 had no stop codons and remained in frame with V and J, and every other rearrangement was called non-productive. CDR3 was defined by IMGT convention, running from the second conserved V-encoded cysteine to the conserved J-encoded phenylalanine. The earlier analysis of some 600 of the donors excluded sequences that lacked an unambiguous match to a single V gene segment. An earlier analysis of just under 600 of the donors called V segments functional above 56.7% productive rearrangements and segregating when the between-donor standard deviation exceeded 5%. A statistical classification framework was developed to diagnose cytomegalovirus status using the catalog of TCR beta chain sequences. V and J gene assignment, in a later analysis, came from comparing TCR nucleotide sequences with IMGT/GENE-DB human TR gene sequences. A later analysis assigned CDR3 sequences and most-parsimonious VDJ recombination scenarios with the TCRdist pipeline. A later analysis defined each TCR beta chain by its CDR3 amino acid sequence plus V-gene family, and excluded reads lacking a unique V-gene family. To address suspected cross-contamination and a sequencing artifact, a later analysis removed over 500 highly shared, low-generation-probability nucleotide sequences. For each public chain, a later analysis derived a clonal expansion index from normalized ranks of inferred template counts within each repertoire. A later analysis computed generation probabilities with a VDJ recombination model fitted to out-of-frame rearrangements, and checked the results against IGoR. In a later analysis, hypergeometric tests were used to score TCR-TCR, TCR-HLA and TCR-CMV co-occurrence, with a repertoire-size bias correction applied to TCR pairs. False discovery rates were estimated in a later analysis by permuting HLA or CMV assignments 20 times. In a later analysis, co-occurring TCRs were grouped with DBSCAN, and TCRdist sequence similarity was added when clustering was performed within HLA-allele-positive subsets. Repertoires with fewer than 30,000 or more than 120,000 public chains were left out of co-occurrence clustering, as were a handful of repertoires with anomalous nucleotide sharing. TCRdb stores this immuneACCESS table with in-frame sequences only. Part of the clones is absent; in the studies checked, under half of the shortfall reflects unresolved V genes, and no reason is known for the rest. The V and J calls and the clone size are those of that table, but D and trimming were determined from the DNA. The sample profile shows 150,000 to 200,000 clones; 10% to 15% of them were found once. 7.8% of the sample belongs to the ten largest clones.

Sample: PBMCs. The sequence was obtained from a man between 50 and 59 years old in good health and CMV-seropositive. This sequence uses TRBV29-1 and TRBJ1-1, and 8 bases in between align with TRBD1. The CDR3 protein sequence reads: CSADRDRSYEAFF. The nucleotides read TGCAGCGCTGACCGGGACAGGTCATATGAAGCTTTCTTT.